This T cell receptor beta chain was sequenced for a study of OX40 agonist ivuxolimab in advanced cancers. Study-level information: Earlier anti-PD-1, anti-PD-L1 or anti-CTLA-4 therapy was permitted; over 35% had received some.

Trimming took 6 bases from V and 0 from J, leaving 12 bases between them. Germline CDR1 is MNHNY and CDR2 is SVGAGI (reference sequence). The CDR3 runs 15 residues. Using immunoSEQ multiplex PCR, the repertoire was profiled, and TCRdb retains in-frame clones only, with some absent. This table holds 70,000 to 85,000 clones, approximately 90% found once. The clonotype was recovered from an adult with an advanced solid tumor such as melanoma, head and neck, liver or kidney cancer. Sequences were derived from CD4+ or CD8+ T cells sorted from blood, sampled in a trial of the OX40 agonist ivuxolimab. The chain is built from TRBV6-6 and TRBJ1-5, with D perhaps matching TRBD1 (6 bases). CDR3 protein: CASSLGGASNQPQHF. The CDR3 coding sequence is TGTGCCAGCAGCCTGGGGGGGGCTAGCAATCAGCCCCAGCATTTT.